Following are 9 T cell receptor beta chains from one sample sequenced in a study of shared clonotypes between healthy human individuals. Profiling relied on immunoSEQ multiplex PCR, and the TCRdb table lists in-frame clones only, not all of them. In the table there are fewer than 2.5 million clones, approximately 93% of which are singletons. Source material: naive CD4+ T cells from PBMCs. As for subset: CD45RA+ positively selected. The origin of the receptors is a man aged 18-30 years in good health. Some clones in this sample may be carry-over from other donors' samples.

The chain employs TRBV19 and TRBJ1-1; D is ambiguous. The length of the CDR3 is 14 residues. Germline CDR1 and CDR2: LNHDA and SQIVND (reference sequence). The V end lost 3 bases, the J end lost 4 bases, and 12 bases lay between the germline ends. CDR3 in amino acids: CASSMSGLSTEAFF. The CDR3 DNA follows: TGTGCCAGTAGTATGTCGGGATTGAGCACTGAAGCTTTCTTT.

This rearrangement joins TRBV9 to TRBJ2-5; D possibly matches TRBD1 or TRBD2 (7 bases each). The CDR3 is 14 amino acids. V was trimmed by 4 bases and J by 5 bases, leaving 15 bases between them. Germline values: CDR1 SGDLS, CDR2 YYNGEE. This CDR3 reads CASSLVGGGETQYF. CDR3 bases: TGTGCCAGCAGCCTGGTGGGAGGGGGCGAGACCCAGTACTTC.

This clone has a single count. The genes are TRBV5-1 and TRBJ1-4; D is ambiguous. With 4 bases removed from V and 5 bases from J, the gap between germline ends came to 15 bases. This CDR3 contains 15 residues. Germline CDR1 and CDR2: SGHRS and YFSETQ. CDR3 DNA sequence: TGCGCCAGCAGCCTGTCTTCACAGCCAAATGAAAAACTGTTTTTT. Its translation: CASSLSSQPNEKLFF.

This clone was picked up a small number of times. Other DNA sequences in this sample translate to the same CDR3. The V call is TRBV2, the J call TRBJ1-5, with D maybe TRBD1 (5 bases). V shed 3 bases and J shed 1 base, with 7 bases lying between them. Germline V gene data show CDR1 as SNHLY and CDR2 as FYNNEI. This CDR3 is 14 amino acids long. Written as DNA, the CDR3 is TGTGCCAGCAGTGATAGGGGAAGCAATCAGCCCCAGCATTTT. Its translation: CASSDRGSNQPQHF.

The rearrangement links TRBV4-3 to TRBJ2-3, with unresolved D. Between the trimmed V and J ends, which lost 0 bases and 4 bases, there was a span of 8 bases. From germline, CDR1 is LGHNA and CDR2 YSLEER. This CDR3 has 14 residues. CDR3 in amino acids: CASSQEGSADTQYF. The CDR3 bases are TGCGCCAGCAGCCAAGAGGGGTCGGCAGATACGCAGTATTTT.

In DNA form, the CDR3 reads TGTGCCTGGAGTCACAGAGGTTCACCCCTCCACTTT. This encodes CAWSHRGSPLHF. The chain combines TRBV30 with TRBJ1-6; D ambiguous. Trimming removed 2 bases from V and 9 bases from J, with 8 bases in between. Looked up from germline, CDR1 is GTSNPN and CDR2 is SVGIG (reference sequence). This CDR3 is 12 amino acids long.

V and J are TRBV5-1 and TRBJ2-2; D may match TRBD1 or TRBD2 (5 bases each). Germline values: CDR1 SGHRS, CDR2 YFSETQ. The CDR3 totals 13 residues. V was shortened by 5 bases and J by 6 bases, with 11 bases between the two germline ends. CDR3 region: CASRGVGAGELFF. CDR3 nucleotide sequence: TGCGCCAGCAGAGGTGTGGGGGCCGGGGAGCTGTTTTTT.

CDR3 in DNA: TGTGCCAGCAGTTTTAGCTTCGAGCAGTTCTTC. Amino acid sequence: CASSFSFEQFF. This chain joins TRBV28 and TRBJ2-1; no clear D gene. The germline V gene has CDR1 MDHEN and CDR2 SYDVKM. The CDR3 sequence is 11 residues long. Trimming stripped 3 bases from V and 10 bases from J, with 7 bases between.

The chain carries TRBV9 and TRBJ2-6; D is perhaps TRBD2 (5 bases). Trimming pared 4 bases from V and 3 bases from J, leaving 17 bases between. CDR3 length: 17 amino acids. CDR1 and CDR2 from the germline V gene are SGDLS and YYNGEE. In DNA form, the CDR3 reads TGTGCCAGCAGCCAGACTCCCGGGGAAGGTGGGGCCAACGTCCTGACTTTC. It codes for CASSQTPGEGGANVLTF. Based on the CDR3 plus reference TRBV9 and TRBJ2-6, the full variable domain is DSGVTQTPKHLITATGQRVTLRCSPRSGDLSVYWYQQSLDQGLQFLIQYYNGEERAKGNILERFSAQQFPDLHSELNLSSLELGDSALYFCASSQTPGEGGANVLTFGAGSRLTVL.